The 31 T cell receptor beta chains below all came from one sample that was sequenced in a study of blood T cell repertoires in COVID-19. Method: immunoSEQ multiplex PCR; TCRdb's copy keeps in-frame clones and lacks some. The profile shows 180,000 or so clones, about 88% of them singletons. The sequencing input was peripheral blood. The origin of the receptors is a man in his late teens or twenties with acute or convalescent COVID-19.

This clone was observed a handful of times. CDR3 bases: TGTGCCAGCAGCGACCGGGACAGGGGCAATGAGCAGTTCTTC. This translates into CASSDRDRGNEQFF. V usage is TRBV9 and J usage is TRBJ2-1, with 10 bases fitting TRBD1. The V gene's germline CDR1 is SGDLS and CDR2 YYNGEE. V shed 3 bases, J shed 6 bases, and the junction held 3 bases outside the gene matches. The CDR3 has 14 residues.

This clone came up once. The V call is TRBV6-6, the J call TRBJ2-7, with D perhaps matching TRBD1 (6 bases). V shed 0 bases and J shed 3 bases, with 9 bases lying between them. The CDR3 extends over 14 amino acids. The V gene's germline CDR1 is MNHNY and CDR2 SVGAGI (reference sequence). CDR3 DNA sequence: TGTGCCAGCAGTTACTCCCGGACAGTCTACGAGCAGTACGTC. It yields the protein CASSYSRTVYEQYV.

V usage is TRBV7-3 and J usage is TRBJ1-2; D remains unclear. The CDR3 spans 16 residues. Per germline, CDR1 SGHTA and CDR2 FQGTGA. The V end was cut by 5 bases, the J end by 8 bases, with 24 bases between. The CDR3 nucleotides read TGTGCCAGCAGCCCATCCTACCGGGAACTCGGAGCGGGCTACACCTTC. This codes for CASSPSYRELGAGYTF.

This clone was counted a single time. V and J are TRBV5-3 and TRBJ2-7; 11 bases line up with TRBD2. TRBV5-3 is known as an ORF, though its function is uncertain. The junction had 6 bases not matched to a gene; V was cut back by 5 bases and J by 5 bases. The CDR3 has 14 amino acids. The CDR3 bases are TGTGCCAGAAGAATCGGACTAGCGGGTGACGAGCAGTACGTC. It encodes CARRIGLAGDEQYV.

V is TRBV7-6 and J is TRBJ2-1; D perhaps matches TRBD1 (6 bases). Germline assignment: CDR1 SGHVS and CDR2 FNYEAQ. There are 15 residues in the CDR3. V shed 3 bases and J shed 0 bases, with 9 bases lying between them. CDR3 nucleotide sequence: TGTGCCAGCAGCTTCCAGGGGAGCTCCTACAATGAGCAGTTCTTC. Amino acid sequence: CASSFQGSSYNEQFF.

The CDR3 DNA reads as TGTGCCAGCAGTGAAGGGCTAGCGGGGGCAGAGACCCAGTACTTC. This sequence encodes CASSEGLAGAETQYF. This chain joins TRBV2 and TRBJ2-5; the match to TRBD2 covers 10 bases. There are 15 residues in the CDR3. Germline CDR1 is SNHLY and CDR2 is FYNNEI. Germline trimming cut 1 base from V and 4 bases from J; bases unmatched to any gene: 3.

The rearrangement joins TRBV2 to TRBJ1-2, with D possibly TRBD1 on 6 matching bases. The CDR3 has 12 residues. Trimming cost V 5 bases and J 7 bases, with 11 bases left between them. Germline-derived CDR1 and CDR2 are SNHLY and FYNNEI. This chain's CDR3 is CASSRTRGGYTF. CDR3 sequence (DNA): TGTGCCAGCAGTAGGACCAGGGGTGGCTACACCTTC.

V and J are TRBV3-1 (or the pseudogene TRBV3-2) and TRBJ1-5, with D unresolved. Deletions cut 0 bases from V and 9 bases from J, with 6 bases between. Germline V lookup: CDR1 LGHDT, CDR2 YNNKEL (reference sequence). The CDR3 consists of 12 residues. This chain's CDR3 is CASSQESGPQHF. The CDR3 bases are TGTGCCAGCAGCCAAGAATCCGGGCCCCAGCATTTT.

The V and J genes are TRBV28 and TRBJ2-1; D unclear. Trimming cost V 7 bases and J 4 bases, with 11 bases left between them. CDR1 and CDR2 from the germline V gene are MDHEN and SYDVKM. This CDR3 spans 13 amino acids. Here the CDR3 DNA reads TGTGCCAGCACCCTGCGGAGATACAATGAGCAGTTCTTC. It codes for CASTLRRYNEQFF.

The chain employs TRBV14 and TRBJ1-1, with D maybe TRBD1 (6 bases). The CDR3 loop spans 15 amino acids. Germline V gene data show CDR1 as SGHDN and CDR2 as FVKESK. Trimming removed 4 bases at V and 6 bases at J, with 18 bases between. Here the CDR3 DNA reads TGTGCCAGCAGCCCATTTGGGAGGGGGGGCCCTGAAGCTTTCTTT. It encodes CASSPFGRGGPEAFF.

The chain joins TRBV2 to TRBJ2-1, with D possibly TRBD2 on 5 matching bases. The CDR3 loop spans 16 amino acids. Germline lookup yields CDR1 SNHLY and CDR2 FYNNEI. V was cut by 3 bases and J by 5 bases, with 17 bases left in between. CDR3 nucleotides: TGTGCCAGCAGTGATGGGAGTCCGACATTCCACAATGAGCAGTTCTTC. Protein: CASSDGSPTFHNEQFF. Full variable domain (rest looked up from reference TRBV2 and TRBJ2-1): EPEVTQTPSHQVTQMGQEVILRCVPISNHLYFYWYRQILGQKVEFLVSFYNNEISEKSEIFDDQFSVERPDGSNFTLKIRSTKLEDSAMYFCASSDGSPTFHNEQFFGPGTRLTVL.

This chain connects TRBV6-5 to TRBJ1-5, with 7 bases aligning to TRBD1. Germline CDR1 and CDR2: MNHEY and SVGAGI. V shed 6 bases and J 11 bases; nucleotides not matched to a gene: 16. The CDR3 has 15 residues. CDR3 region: CASSVDRQGVSAQHF. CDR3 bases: TGTGCCAGCAGCGTAGACAGGCAGGGGGTTTCGGCCCAGCATTTT.

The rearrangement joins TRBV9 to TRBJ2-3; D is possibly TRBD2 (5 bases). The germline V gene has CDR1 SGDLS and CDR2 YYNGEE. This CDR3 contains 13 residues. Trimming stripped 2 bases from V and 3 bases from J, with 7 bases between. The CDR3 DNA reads TGTGCCAGCAGCGTTACGGGGACAGATACGCAGTATTTT. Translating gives CASSVTGTDTQYF. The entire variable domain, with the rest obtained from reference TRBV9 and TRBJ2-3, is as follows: DSGVTQTPKHLITATGQRVTLRCSPRSGDLSVYWYQQSLDQGLQFLIQYYNGEERAKGNILERFSAQQFPDLHSELNLSSLELGDSALYFCASSVTGTDTQYFGPGTRLTVL.

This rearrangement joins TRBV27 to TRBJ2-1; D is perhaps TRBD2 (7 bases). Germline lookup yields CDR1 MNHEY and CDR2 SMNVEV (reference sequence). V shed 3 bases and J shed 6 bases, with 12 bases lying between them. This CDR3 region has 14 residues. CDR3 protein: CASSLAGALNEQFF. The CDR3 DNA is TGTGCCAGCAGTTTGGCGGGGGCTCTCAATGAGCAGTTCTTC.

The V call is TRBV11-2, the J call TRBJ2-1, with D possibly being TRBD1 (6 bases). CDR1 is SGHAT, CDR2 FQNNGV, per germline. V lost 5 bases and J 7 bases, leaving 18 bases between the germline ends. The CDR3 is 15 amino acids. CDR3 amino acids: CASSPTYLTGNEQFF. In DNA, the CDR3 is TGTGCCAGCAGCCCCACATACCTAACAGGGAATGAGCAGTTCTTC.

The CDR3 region is CASGLVLAGVYEQYV. Written as DNA, the CDR3 is TGTGCTAGTGGTTTGGTACTAGCGGGGGTTTACGAGCAGTACGTC. The chain links TRBV12-5 to TRBJ2-7; TRBD2 aligns across 11 bases. In germline, CDR1 is LGHNT, CDR2 FRNRAP. The CDR3 has 15 residues. V dropped 0 bases and J dropped 4; count of bases not matched to a gene: 2.

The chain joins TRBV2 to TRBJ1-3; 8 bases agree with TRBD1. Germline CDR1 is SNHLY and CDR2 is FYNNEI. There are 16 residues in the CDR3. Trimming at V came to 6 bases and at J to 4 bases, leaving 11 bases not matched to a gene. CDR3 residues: CASRTEGQGGGNTIYF. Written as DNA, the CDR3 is TGTGCCAGCAGGACCGAAGGACAGGGTGGGGGAAACACCATATATTTT. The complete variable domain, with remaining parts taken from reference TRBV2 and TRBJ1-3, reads EPEVTQTPSHQVTQMGQEVILRCVPISNHLYFYWYRQILGQKVEFLVSFYNNEISEKSEIFDDQFSVERPDGSNFTLKIRSTKLEDSAMYFCASRTEGQGGGNTIYFGEGSWLTVV.

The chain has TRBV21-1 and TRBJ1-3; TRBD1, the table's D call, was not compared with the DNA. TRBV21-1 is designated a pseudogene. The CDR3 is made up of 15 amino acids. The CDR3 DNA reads TGTGCCAGCAGCAAACAGGGGGACGCCGGAAACACCATATATTTT. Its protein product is CASSKQGDAGNTIYF.

In DNA, the CDR3 is TGTGCCAGTAAGAAACAGGGCCCTAATCAGCCCCAGCATTTT. Translating it yields CASKKQGPNQPQHF. This chain joins TRBV19 and TRBJ1-5, with a possible D match to TRBD1 (6 bases). CDR3 size: 14 residues. Trimming took 7 bases from V and 4 from J, leaving 14 bases between them. The germline gives CDR1 LNHDA, CDR2 SQIVND (reference sequence).

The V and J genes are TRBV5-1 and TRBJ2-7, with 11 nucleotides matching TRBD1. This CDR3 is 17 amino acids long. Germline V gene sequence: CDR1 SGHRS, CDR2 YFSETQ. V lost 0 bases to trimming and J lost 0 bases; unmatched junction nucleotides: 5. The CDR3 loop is CASSLGPGQGVSYEQYV. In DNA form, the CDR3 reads TGCGCCAGCAGCTTGGGACCGGGACAGGGGGTCTCCTACGAGCAGTACGTC.

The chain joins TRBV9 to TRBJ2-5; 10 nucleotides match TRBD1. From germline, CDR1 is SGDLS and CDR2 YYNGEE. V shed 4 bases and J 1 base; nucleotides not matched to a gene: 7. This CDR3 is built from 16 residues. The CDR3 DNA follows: TGTGCCAGCAGCACCCGACAGGGGGCCTTCCAAGAGACCCAGTACTTC. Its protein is CASSTRQGAFQETQYF.

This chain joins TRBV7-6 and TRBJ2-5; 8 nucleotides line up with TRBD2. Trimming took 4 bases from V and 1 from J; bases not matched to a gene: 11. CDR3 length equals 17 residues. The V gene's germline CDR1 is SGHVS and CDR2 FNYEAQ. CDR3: CASSSPPQRGSQETQYF. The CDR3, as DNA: TGTGCCAGCAGCTCACCCCCCCAGCGGGGGTCCCAAGAGACCCAGTACTTC.

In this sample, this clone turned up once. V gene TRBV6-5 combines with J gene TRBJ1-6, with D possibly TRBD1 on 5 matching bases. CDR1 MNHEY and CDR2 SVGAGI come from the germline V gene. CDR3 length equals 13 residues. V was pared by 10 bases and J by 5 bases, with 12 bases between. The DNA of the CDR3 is TGTGCCACCGGGGGGGACCATAATTCACCCCTCCACTTT. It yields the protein CATGGDHNSPLHF.

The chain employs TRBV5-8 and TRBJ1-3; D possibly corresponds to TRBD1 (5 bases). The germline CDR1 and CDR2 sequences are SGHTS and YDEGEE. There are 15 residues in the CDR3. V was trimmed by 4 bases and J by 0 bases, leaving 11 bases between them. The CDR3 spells CASSRYQGSGNTIYF. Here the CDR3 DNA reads TGTGCCAGCAGCCGGTATCAGGGCTCTGGAAACACCATATATTTT.

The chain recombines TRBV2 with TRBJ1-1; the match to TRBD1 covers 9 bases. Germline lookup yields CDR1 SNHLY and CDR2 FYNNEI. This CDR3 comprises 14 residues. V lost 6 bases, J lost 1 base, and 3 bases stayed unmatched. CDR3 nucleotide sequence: TGTGCCAGCAGCAAGGACAGGGGGAACACTGAAGCTTTCTTT. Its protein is CASSKDRGNTEAFF. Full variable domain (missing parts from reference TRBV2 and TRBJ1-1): EPEVTQTPSHQVTQMGQEVILRCVPISNHLYFYWYRQILGQKVEFLVSFYNNEISEKSEIFDDQFSVERPDGSNFTLKIRSTKLEDSAMYFCASSKDRGNTEAFFGQGTRLTVV.

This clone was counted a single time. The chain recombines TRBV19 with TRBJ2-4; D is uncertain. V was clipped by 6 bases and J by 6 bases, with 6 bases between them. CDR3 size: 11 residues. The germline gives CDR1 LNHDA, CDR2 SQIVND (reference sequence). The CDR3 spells CASRSGNIQYF. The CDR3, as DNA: TGTGCCAGTAGGAGTGGAAACATTCAGTACTTC.

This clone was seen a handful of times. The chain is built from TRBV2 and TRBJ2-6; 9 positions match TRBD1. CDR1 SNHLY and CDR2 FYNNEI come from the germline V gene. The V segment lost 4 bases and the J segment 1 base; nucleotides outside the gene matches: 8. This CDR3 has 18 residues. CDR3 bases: TGTGCCAGCAGTGCGGGGACAGGGAAGGGGTCTGGGGCCAACGTCCTGACTTTC. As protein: CASSAGTGKGSGANVLTF.

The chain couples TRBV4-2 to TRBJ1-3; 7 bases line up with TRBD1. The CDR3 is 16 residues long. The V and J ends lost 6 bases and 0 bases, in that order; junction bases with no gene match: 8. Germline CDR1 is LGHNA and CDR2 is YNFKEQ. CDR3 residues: CASRPTDRASGNTIYF. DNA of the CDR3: TGTGCCAGCAGACCTACAGACAGGGCCTCTGGAAACACCATATATTTT.

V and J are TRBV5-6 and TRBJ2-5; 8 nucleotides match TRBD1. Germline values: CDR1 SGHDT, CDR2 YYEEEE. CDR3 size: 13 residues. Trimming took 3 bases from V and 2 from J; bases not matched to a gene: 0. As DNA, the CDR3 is TGTGCCAGCAGCTGGACAGGGCAAGAGACCCAGTACTTC. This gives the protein CASSWTGQETQYF. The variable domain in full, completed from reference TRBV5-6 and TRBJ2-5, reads DAGVTQSPTHLIKTRGQQVTLRCSPKSGHDTVSWYQQALGQGPQFIFQYYEEEERQRGNFPDRFSGHQFPNYSSELNVNALLLGDSALYLCASSWTGQETQYFGPGTRLLVL.

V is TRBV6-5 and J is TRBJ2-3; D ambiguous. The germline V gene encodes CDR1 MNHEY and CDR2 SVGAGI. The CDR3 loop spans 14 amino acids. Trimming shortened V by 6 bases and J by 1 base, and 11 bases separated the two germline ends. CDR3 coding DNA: TGTGCCAGCAGGGAGAAACTGCGCACAGATACGCAGTATTTT. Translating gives CASREKLRTDTQYF.

The chain's CDR3 is CASSDQGGTEAFF. DNA of the CDR3: TGTGCCAGCAGTGATCAGGGAGGCACTGAAGCTTTCTTT. The chain has TRBV2 and TRBJ1-1; D may be TRBD1 (5 bases). Germline lookup yields CDR1 SNHLY and CDR2 FYNNEI. The CDR3 is made up of 13 amino acids. Trimming removed 3 bases from V and 4 bases from J, with 9 bases in between.